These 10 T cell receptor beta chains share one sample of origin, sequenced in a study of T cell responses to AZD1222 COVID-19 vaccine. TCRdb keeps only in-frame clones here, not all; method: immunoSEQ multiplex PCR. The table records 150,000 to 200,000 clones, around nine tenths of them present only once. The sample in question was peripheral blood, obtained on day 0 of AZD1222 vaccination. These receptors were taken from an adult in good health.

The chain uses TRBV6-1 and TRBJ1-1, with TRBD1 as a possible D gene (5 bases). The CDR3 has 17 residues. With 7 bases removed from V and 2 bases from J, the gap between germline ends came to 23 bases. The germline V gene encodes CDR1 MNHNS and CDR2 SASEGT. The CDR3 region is CASNDVGRGSYNTEAFF. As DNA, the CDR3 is TGTGCCAGCAATGACGTGGGCCGGGGCTCCTACAACACTGAAGCTTTCTTT.

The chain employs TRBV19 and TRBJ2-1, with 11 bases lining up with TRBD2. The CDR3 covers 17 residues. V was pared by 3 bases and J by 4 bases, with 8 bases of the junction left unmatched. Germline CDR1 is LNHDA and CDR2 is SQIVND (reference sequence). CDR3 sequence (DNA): TGTGCCAGTAGTATGGTGACTAGCGGGAAGGCATACAATGAGCAGTTCTTC. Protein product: CASSMVTSGKAYNEQFF.

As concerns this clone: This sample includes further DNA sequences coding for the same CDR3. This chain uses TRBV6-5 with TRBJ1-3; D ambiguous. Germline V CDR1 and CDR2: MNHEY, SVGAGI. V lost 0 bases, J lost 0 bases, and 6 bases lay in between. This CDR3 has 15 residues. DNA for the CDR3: TGTGCCAGCAGTTACTCAGGTAGCTCTGGAAACACCATATATTTT. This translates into CASSYSGSSGNTIYF.

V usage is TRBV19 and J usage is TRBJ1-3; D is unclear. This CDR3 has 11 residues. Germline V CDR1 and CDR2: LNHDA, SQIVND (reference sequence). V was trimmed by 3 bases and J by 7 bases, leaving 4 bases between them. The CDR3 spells CASSMVNTIYF. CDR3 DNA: TGTGCCAGTAGTATGGTTAACACCATATATTTT.

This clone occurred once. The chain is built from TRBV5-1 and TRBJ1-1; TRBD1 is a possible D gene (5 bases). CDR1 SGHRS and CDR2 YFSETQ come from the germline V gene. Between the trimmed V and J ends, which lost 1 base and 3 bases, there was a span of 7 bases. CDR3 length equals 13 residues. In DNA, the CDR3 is TGCGCCAGCAGCTTGATGGGACACACTGAAGCTTTCTTT. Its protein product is CASSLMGHTEAFF.

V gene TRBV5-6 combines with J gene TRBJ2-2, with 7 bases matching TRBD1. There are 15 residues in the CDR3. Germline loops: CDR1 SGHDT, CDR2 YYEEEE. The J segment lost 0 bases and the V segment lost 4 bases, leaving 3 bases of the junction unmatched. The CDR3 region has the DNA TGTGCCAGCAGCCCGGGACAGCCGAACACCGGGGAGCTGTTTTTT. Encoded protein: CASSPGQPNTGELFF.

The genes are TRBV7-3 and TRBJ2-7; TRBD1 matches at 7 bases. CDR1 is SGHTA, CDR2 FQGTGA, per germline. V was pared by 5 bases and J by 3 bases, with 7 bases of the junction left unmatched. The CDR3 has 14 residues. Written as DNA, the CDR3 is TGTGCCAGCAGCATATCGGGACAGAGCTACGAGCAGTACTTC. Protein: CASSISGQSYEQYF.

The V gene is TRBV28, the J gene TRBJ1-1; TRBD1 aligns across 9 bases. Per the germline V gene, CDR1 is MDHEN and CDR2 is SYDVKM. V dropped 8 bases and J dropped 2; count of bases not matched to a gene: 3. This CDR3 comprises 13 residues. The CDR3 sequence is CASGTGSNTEAFF. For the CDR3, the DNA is TGTGCCAGCGGGACAGGGAGCAACACTGAAGCTTTCTTT.

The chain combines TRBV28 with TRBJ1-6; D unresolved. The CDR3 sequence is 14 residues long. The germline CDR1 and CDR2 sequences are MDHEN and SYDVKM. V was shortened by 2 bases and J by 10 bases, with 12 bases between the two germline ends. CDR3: CASSLQEGRSPLHF. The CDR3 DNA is TGTGCCAGCAGTTTACAGGAAGGACGATCACCCCTCCACTTT.

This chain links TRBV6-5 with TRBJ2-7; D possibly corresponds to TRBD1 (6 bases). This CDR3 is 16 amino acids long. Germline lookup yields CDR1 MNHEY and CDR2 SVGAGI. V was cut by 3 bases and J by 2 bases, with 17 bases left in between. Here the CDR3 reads CASSYRLSGDTYEQYF. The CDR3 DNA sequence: TGTGCCAGCAGTTATCGTTTGTCCGGGGACACCTACGAGCAGTACTTC.